This is a list of T cell receptor beta chains from one sample in a study of T-cell reconstitution after alpha-beta-depleted transplantation in children. TCRdb called the PCR reads again in MiXCR, with one record for every CDR3 protein. Of tens of thousands of distinct CDR3 sequences detected, 4.9% appear once; the ten largest clones hold approximately 17%. Sequencing was performed on PBMCs, mostly from graft donor cells, taken 180 days after TCRalphabeta/CD19-depleted stem cell transplant. Receptors originate from a boy younger than two who had a stem cell transplant for acute myeloid leukemia, so the T cells may come from the graft donor. Both conserved end residues are part of each CDR3. Each record gives: D gene, clone size, J gene, V gene, CDR3 protein, CDR3 DNA. D genes are given only for firm matches. Clone size, where shown, is once, few, many, or a class for clones that have expanded.

>TRBD1|many|TRBJ1-1|TRBV15
CATAAGTGNTEAFF
TGTGCCACCGCGGCCGGGACAGGGAACACTGAAGCTTTCTTT
>.|many|TRBJ2-5|TRBV20-1
CSAAVGGRETQYF
TGCAGTGCAGCCGTGGGGGGAAGAGAGACCCAGTACTTC
>.|many|TRBJ1-4|TRBV15
CATSSGYGKLFF
TGTGCCACCAGCAGCGGATATGGAAAACTGTTTTTT
>.|many|TRBJ1-5|TRBV25-1
CGPPVKPQHF
TGTGGACCGCCAGTCAAGCCCCAGCATTTT
>TRBD1|many|TRBJ2-3|TRBV28
CASSPGGDTDTQYF
TGTGCCAGCAGTCCAGGGGGCGACACAGATACGCAGTATTTT
>TRBD1|many|TRBJ2-7|TRBV5-6
CASSPTGQGAYEQYF
TGTGCCAGCAGCCCTACGGGACAGGGGGCCTACGAGCAGTACTTC
>.|many|TRBJ1-6|TRBV6-5
CASKFERVSSYNSPLHF
TGTGCCAGCAAGTTCGAACGGGTGAGCTCCTATAATTCACCCCTCCACTTT
>.|many|TRBJ2-2|TRBV12-3/TRBV12-4
CASSLLLITTGELFF
TGTGCCAGCAGTCTACTTCTAATAACCACCGGGGAGCTGTTTTTT
>.|many|TRBJ2-7|TRBV20-1
CSARDVNRPSPYEQYF
TGCAGTGCTAGAGACGTGAACAGGCCCTCACCCTACGAGCAGTACTTC
>TRBD1|.|TRBJ1-1|TRBV5-1
CASSLEQGVNTEAFF
TGCGCCAGCAGCTTGGAACAGGGGGTGAACACTGAAGCTTTCTTT
>.|many|TRBJ2-7|TRBV7-8
CASSLRRVNRAPSYEQYF
TGTGCCAGCAGCTTACGGCGGGTGAACCGGGCCCCATCCTACGAGCAGTACTTC
>.|many|TRBJ2-1|TRBV29-1
CSVRTGGAPEEQFF
TGCAGCGTCCGAACGGGCGGGGCCCCTGAGGAGCAGTTCTTC
>.|many|TRBJ2-5|TRBV12-3/TRBV12-4
CASSGPQGTQYF
TGTGCCAGCAGTGGGCCCCAGGGAACCCAGTACTTC
>TRBD1|many|TRBJ2-5|TRBV7-8
CASSSYLPAKGAGETQYF
TGTGCCAGCAGCTCCTACTTACCCGCTAAGGGGGCTGGGGAGACCCAGTACTTC
>.|many|TRBJ2-3|TRBV7-2
CASSLAGGQGNTQYF
TGTGCCAGCAGCTTAGCGGGGGGGCAAGGGAATACGCAGTATTTT